This T cell receptor (beta chain) was profiled in a study of graft-versus-host responses after intestinal transplantation. Method: immunoSEQ multiplex PCR; TCRdb's copy keeps in-frame clones and lacks some. The sample includes 50,000 or so clones, about 90% seen only once; the top ten take around 2.5%. As for this clone: The target antigen is unknown.

The length of the CDR3 is 14 residues. J lost 5 bases, V lost 2 bases, and 2 bases had no gene match. CDR1 MDHEN and CDR2 SYDVKM come from the germline V gene. Overall study findings and caveats: Early post-transplant HvG declines tracked with peak circulating GvH clone levels.

The material was unstimulated CD4+ T cells sorted from spleen or lymph node cells, obtained before transplant. The rearrangement uses TRBV28 and TRBJ2-1; 8 positions match TRBD2. The sequence was collected from a human donor who was the organ donor for an intestinal transplant. The CDR3 nucleotides read TGTGCCAGCAGTTTAGCGGGAGGTGACAATGAGCAGTTCTTC. Its translation is CASSLAGGDNEQFF.